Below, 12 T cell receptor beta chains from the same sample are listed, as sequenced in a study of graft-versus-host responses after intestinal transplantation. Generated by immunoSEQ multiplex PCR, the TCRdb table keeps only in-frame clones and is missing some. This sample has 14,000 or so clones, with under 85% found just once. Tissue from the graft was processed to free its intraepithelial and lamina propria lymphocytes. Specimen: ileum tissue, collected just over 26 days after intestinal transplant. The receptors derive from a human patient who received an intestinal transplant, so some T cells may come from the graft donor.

CDR3 coding DNA: TGTGCCAGCAGCAGAACAGGGTTCTCTGGGGCCAACGTCCTGACTTTC. This codes for CASSRTGFSGANVLTF. The chain recombines TRBV7-9 with TRBJ2-6, with D perhaps TRBD1 (6 bases). The CDR3 extends over 16 amino acids. Looked up from germline, CDR1 is SEHNR and CDR2 is FQNEAQ (reference sequence). Trimming shortened V by 5 bases and J by 0 bases, and 11 bases separated the two germline ends.

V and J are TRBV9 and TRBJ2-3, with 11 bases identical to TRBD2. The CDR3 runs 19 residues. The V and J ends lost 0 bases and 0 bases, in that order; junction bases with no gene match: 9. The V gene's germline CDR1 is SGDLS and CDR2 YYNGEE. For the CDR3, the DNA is TGTGCCAGCAGCGTAGGGCTAGCGGGGGGCCCGAAAAGCACAGATACGCAGTATTTT. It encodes CASSVGLAGGPKSTDTQYF.

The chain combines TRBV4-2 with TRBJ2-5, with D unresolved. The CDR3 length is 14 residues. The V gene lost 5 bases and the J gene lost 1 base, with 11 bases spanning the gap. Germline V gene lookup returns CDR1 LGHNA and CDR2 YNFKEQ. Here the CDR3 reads CASSEGLVQETQYF. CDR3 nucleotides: TGTGCCAGCAGCGAAGGGCTAGTCCAAGAGACCCAGTACTTC.

CDR3 coding DNA: TGTGCCAGCAGCCCCAGTGGTGAGGGATACAATGAGCAGTTCTTC. Its translation is CASSPSGEGYNEQFF. This chain links TRBV9 with TRBJ2-1; possible D gene TRBD2, 5 bases. V was shortened by 4 bases and J by 4 bases, with 15 bases between the two germline ends. CDR1 SGDLS and CDR2 YYNGEE come from the germline V gene. The CDR3 runs to 15 residues.

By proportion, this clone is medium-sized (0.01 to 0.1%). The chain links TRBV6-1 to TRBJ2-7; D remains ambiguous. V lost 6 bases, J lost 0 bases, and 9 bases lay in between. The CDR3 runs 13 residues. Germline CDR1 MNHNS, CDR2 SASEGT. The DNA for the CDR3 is TGTGCCAGCAGGCTGACAAGCTCCTACGAGCAGTACGTC. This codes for CASRLTSSYEQYV.

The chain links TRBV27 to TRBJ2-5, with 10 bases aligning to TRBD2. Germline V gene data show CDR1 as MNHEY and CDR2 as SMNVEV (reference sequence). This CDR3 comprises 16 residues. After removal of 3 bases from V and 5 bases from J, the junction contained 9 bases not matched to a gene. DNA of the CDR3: TGTGCCAGCAGTTTCCTCCCTAGCGGGGGTAAGGAGACCCAGTACTTC. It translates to CASSFLPSGGKETQYF.

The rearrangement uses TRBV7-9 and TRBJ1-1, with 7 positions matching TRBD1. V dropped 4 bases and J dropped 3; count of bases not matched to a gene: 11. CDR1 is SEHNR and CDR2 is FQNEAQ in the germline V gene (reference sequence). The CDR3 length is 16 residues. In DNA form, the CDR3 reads TGTGCCAGCAGCTACTGGACAGGAGGGGTGGACACTGAAGCTTTCTTT. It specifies CASSYWTGGVDTEAFF.

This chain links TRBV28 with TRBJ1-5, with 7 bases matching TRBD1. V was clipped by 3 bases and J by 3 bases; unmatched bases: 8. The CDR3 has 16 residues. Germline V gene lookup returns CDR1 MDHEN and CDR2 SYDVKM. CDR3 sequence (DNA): TGTGCCAGCAGTTTCGTTTCCAGGGGGGACAATCAGCCCCAGCATTTT. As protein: CASSFVSRGDNQPQHF.

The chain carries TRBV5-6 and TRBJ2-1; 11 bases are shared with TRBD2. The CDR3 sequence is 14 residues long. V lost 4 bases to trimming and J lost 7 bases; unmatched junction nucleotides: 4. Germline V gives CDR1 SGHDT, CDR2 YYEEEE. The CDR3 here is CASSAGLAANEQFF. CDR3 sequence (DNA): TGTGCCAGCAGCGCGGGACTAGCGGCGAATGAGCAGTTCTTC.

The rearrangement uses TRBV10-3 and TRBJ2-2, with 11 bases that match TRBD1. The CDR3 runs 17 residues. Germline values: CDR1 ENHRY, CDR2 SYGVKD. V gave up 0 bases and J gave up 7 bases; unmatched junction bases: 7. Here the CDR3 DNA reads TGTGCCATCAGTGAGTCGACTCCGGGACAGGGGGTCGGGGAGCTGTTTTTT. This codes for CAISESTPGQGVGELFF.

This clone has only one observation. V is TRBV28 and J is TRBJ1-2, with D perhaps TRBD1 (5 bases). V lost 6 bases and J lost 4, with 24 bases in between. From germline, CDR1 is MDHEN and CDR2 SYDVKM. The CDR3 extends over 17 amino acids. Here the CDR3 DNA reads TGTGCCAGCAGGGATCCTGGCCCGACGGGTAGGGGCTATGGCTACACCTTC. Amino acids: CASRDPGPTGRGYGYTF.

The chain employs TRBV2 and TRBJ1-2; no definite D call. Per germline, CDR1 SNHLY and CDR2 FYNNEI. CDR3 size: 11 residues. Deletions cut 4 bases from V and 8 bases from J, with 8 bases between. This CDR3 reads CASSAFSGYTF. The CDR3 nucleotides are TGTGCCAGCAGTGCTTTTTCCGGCTACACCTTC.